This TCR beta chain was observed in a study of T-cell memory formation after mild COVID-19. The junction had 6 bases not matched to a gene; V was cut back by 5 bases and J by 5 bases. CDR1 and CDR2 from the germline V gene are SNHLY and FYNNEI. The CDR3 is 15 amino acids. Constant-segment primers served in 5'RACE that generated TCR alpha and TCR beta cDNA libraries bearing sample barcodes and UMIs. TCRdb processed the 5' RACE reads anew with MiXCR; each CDR3 protein has one entry. The sample has 50,000 or so distinct CDR3 sequences, 10% to 15% seen once. This clonotype appeared a few times. The sample comprised PBMCs or a T cell subset sorted from them (not recorded which). This receptor was identified in a man aged 18-30 years who had mild COVID-19 (a few samples of this study predate the infection). Cell type and time point are not known. J is TRBJ2-7 and V is TRBV2; 13 positions match TRBD2. The CDR3 sequence: CASSSLAGGPHEQYF. The CDR3 coding sequence is TGTGCCAGCAGTTCACTAGCGGGGGGGCCCCACGAGCAGTACTTC.